This T cell receptor (beta chain) derives from a study of OX40 agonist ivuxolimab in advanced cancers. This CDR3 region has 13 residues. Trimming cost V 6 bases and J 0 bases, with 8 bases left between them. In germline, CDR1 is SNHLY, CDR2 FYNNEI. TCRdb keeps only in-frame clones here, not all; method: immunoSEQ multiplex PCR. Altogether some 140,000 clones are present, about nine tenths being singletons, with the ten largest covering around 1%. The rearrangement joins TRBV2 to TRBJ2-5; D possibly corresponds to TRBD1 (6 bases). This clonotype was obtained from an adult with an advanced solid tumor such as melanoma, head and neck, liver or kidney cancer. Material: CD4+ or CD8+ T cells sorted from blood, obtained in a trial of the OX40 agonist ivuxolimab. The CDR3: CASSRGHQETQYF. The DNA of the CDR3 is TGTGCCAGCAGCAGGGGACACCAAGAGACCCAGTACTTC.